What follows are 32 T cell receptor beta chains derived from one specimen sequenced in a study of blood T cells in healthy people across ages. For the second PCR, which ran for roughly 6 to 11 cycles, a sample-barcoded 5' primer and a J-beta primer mix were used. A single record per CDR3 protein comes from TCRdb applying MiXCR to the 5' RACE reads. The repertoire has about 1.4 million distinct CDR3 sequences, around 59% of them found once; the top ten carry under 8.5%. What was sequenced was blood. Receptors were obtained from a man younger than 30 in good health.

The rearrangement uses TRBV15 and TRBJ1-4; no clear D gene. Deletions cut 2 bases from V and 0 bases from J, with 4 bases between. Germline V gene lookup returns CDR1 LNHNV and CDR2 YYDKDF (reference sequence). CDR3 length: 14 amino acids. CDR3 bases: TGTGCCACCAGCAGATTTGCAACTAATGAAAAACTGTTTTTT. This encodes CATSRFATNEKLFF.

The rearrangement joins TRBV7-9 to TRBJ2-1, with TRBD1 identical over 11 bases. With V trimmed by 5 bases and J by 7 bases, 4 bases remained unmatched. The CDR3 length is 14 residues. CDR1 and CDR2 from the germline V gene are SEHNR and FQNEAQ (reference sequence). The DNA for the CDR3 is TGTGCCAGCAGCCCGGACAGGGGGCTAAATGAGCAGTTCTTC. The encoded protein is CASSPDRGLNEQFF.

The chain employs TRBV6-2 or TRBV6-3 and TRBJ2-2, with unresolved D. CDR1 and CDR2 from the germline V gene are MNHEY and SVGEGT. The CDR3 runs 12 residues. The germline V and J ends were trimmed by 0 bases and 8 bases, with 4 bases remaining between them. The CDR3 loop reads CASSYSEGELFF. The CDR3 coding sequence is TGTGCCAGCAGTTACTCGGAGGGGGAGCTGTTTTTT.

This chain connects TRBV6-2 or TRBV6-3 to TRBJ2-1; 10 positions agree with TRBD1. Gene TRBJ2-7 matches the end of the DNA better, so the J call may be wrong. The germline gives CDR1 MNHEY, CDR2 SVGEGT. The length of the CDR3 is 13 residues. CDR3 sequence reads: CASKGQGSNEQYF. The CDR3 DNA follows: TGTGCCAGCAAGGGACAGGGGAGTAATGAGCAGTACTTC.

The chain has TRBV5-1 and TRBJ2-4; 9 bases are shared with TRBD1. Germline CDR1 reads SGHRS; CDR2 reads YFSETQ. This CDR3 is 13 amino acids long. The V and J ends lost 7 bases and 8 bases, in that order; junction bases with no gene match: 7. The CDR3 sequence: CASPWTGEYIQYF. The CDR3 nucleotides read TGCGCCAGCCCCTGGACAGGGGAGTACATTCAGTACTTC.

This clonotype was counted between two and nine times. The rearrangement links TRBV29-1 to TRBJ2-1; 13 nucleotides align to TRBD2. This CDR3 contains 18 residues. V lost 5 bases to trimming and J lost 0 bases; unmatched junction nucleotides: 10. The germline V gene encodes CDR1 SQVTM and CDR2 ANQGSEA. Written as DNA, the CDR3 is TGCAGCGTTTCCGAGGGACTAGCGGGAAGGAGCTCCTACAATGAGCAGTTCTTC. As protein: CSVSEGLAGRSSYNEQFF.

The chain joins TRBV6-1 to TRBJ1-2, with D tentatively TRBD1 (5 bases). V lost 6 bases to trimming and J lost 1 base, with 18 bases between them. Germline CDR1 MNHNS, CDR2 SASEGT. The CDR3 contains 16 residues. The CDR3 is CASRPDRTIFNYGYTF. CDR3 nucleotide sequence: TGTGCCAGCAGACCCGACCGGACAATATTTAACTATGGCTACACCTTC.

The chain uses TRBV4-1 and TRBJ1-2, with D tentatively TRBD1 (6 bases). V dropped 1 base and J dropped 1 base, with 10 bases sitting between them. Germline V lookup: CDR1 MGHRA, CDR2 YSYEKL. The CDR3 extends over 15 amino acids. CDR3 in DNA: TGCGCCAGCAGCCAAGTGCAGGGGCGTAACTATGGCTACACCTTC. This sequence encodes CASSQVQGRNYGYTF.

This chain joins TRBV7-9 and TRBJ2-7; D is uncertain. CDR1 SEHNR and CDR2 FQNEAQ come from the germline V gene (reference sequence). This CDR3 has 16 amino acids. V was pared by 5 bases and J by 3 bases, with 20 bases between. This CDR3 reads CASSIRLGFGIYEQYF. The CDR3 region has the DNA TGTGCCAGCAGCATACGTCTAGGATTTGGGATCTACGAGCAGTACTTC. The complete variable domain, with remaining parts taken from reference TRBV7-9 and TRBJ2-7, reads DTGVSQNPRHKITKRGQNVTFRCDPISEHNRLYWYRQTLGQGPEFLTYFQNEAQLEKSRLLSDRFSAERPKGSFSTLEIQRTEQGDSAMYLCASSIRLGFGIYEQYFGPGTRLTVT.

The gene calls are TRBV5-1 and TRBJ2-3, with TRBD2 identical over 11 bases. This CDR3 is 18 amino acids long. V lost 4 bases to trimming and J lost 0 bases; unmatched junction nucleotides: 10. Germline assignment: CDR1 SGHRS and CDR2 YFSETQ. CDR3 sequence (DNA): TGCGCCAGCAGCAACGGACTAGCGGGCGCCCCTAGCACAGATACGCAGTATTTT. Translation: CASSNGLAGAPSTDTQYF.

The chain recombines TRBV9 with TRBJ2-3, with TRBD2 identical over 10 bases. Unmatched junction bases numbered 5, after V lost 3 bases and J lost 4 bases. From germline, CDR1 is SGDLS and CDR2 YYNGEE. The CDR3 covers 15 residues. DNA for the CDR3: TGTGCCAGCAGCGCTAGCGGGAGACACGCAGATACGCAGTATTTT. This translates into CASSASGRHADTQYF.

This clonotype was recorded a few times. The chain is built from TRBV3-1 and TRBJ2-6, with D uncertain. The germline V gene encodes CDR1 LGHDT and CDR2 YNNKEL (reference sequence). Trimming took off 1 base at V and 0 bases at J, with 7 bases between the two ends. CDR3 size: 16 residues. CDR3 residues: CASSQGRISGANVLTF. The CDR3, as DNA: TGTGCCAGCAGCCAAGGTAGAATCTCTGGGGCCAACGTCCTGACTTTC.

The genes are TRBV4-1 and TRBJ1-4, with D uncertain. Germline V CDR1 and CDR2: MGHRA, YSYEKL. V gave up 5 bases and J gave up 12 bases, with 16 bases separating them. The CDR3 has 13 residues. The DNA for the CDR3 is TGCGCCAGCAGCAAACCGGGAGCCGAGGAACTGTTTTTT. It is translated as CASSKPGAEELFF.

The chain employs TRBV11-2 and TRBJ2-7; D is perhaps TRBD2 (5 bases). Germline V gene lookup returns CDR1 SGHAT and CDR2 FQNNGV. V was shortened by 0 bases and J by 3 bases, with 12 bases between the two germline ends. The CDR3 extends over 15 amino acids. The CDR3 is CASSLERVTHYEQYF. Written as DNA, the CDR3 is TGTGCCAGCAGCTTAGAGCGGGTTACCCACTACGAGCAGTACTTC.

This chain links TRBV3-1 with TRBJ2-5, with D possibly being TRBD1 or TRBD2 (6 bases each). Trimming removed 1 base from V and 11 bases from J, with 14 bases in between. CDR3 length equals 13 residues. Germline V gene sequence: CDR1 LGHDT, CDR2 YNNKEL (reference sequence). The CDR3 spells CASSQGGAGEQYF. The CDR3 DNA reads as TGTGCCAGCAGCCAAGGGGGGGCTGGAGAGCAGTACTTC.

The J gene is TRBJ2-7, the V gene TRBV5-1, with unresolved D. The CDR3 covers 14 residues. The germline V gene encodes CDR1 SGHRS and CDR2 YFSETQ. V lost 0 bases and J 4 bases, leaving 11 bases between the germline ends. The CDR3, as DNA: TGCGCCAGCAGCTTGGGGGCCGACCTTTACGAGCAGTACTTC. It codes for CASSLGADLYEQYF.

The chain is built from TRBV5-5 and TRBJ1-1; 7 nucleotides match TRBD1. The CDR3 runs to 16 residues. The V gene's germline CDR1 is SGHKS and CDR2 YYEKEE (reference sequence). J was trimmed by 1 base and V by 3 bases; bases with no gene match: 9. Here the CDR3 reads CASSYWVGQKNTEAFF. For the CDR3, the DNA is TGTGCCAGCAGCTACTGGGTGGGACAGAAGAACACTGAAGCTTTCTTT.

The chain couples TRBV20-1 to TRBJ2-7; perhaps TRBD1 as D (6 bases). The CDR3 totals 13 residues. Germline assignment: CDR1 DFQATT and CDR2 SNEGSKA (reference sequence). V gave up 1 base and J gave up 5 bases, with 12 bases separating them. The chain's CDR3 is CSARGYRDHEQYF. In DNA form, the CDR3 reads TGCAGTGCTAGAGGTTACAGGGACCACGAGCAGTACTTC.

This clonotype turned up a few times. The chain recombines TRBV20-1 with TRBJ2-7; 11 positions agree with TRBD2. V dropped 0 bases and J dropped 7; count of bases not matched to a gene: 8. The germline gives CDR1 DFQATT, CDR2 SNEGSKA (reference sequence). The CDR3 covers 15 residues. CDR3 sequence: CSARDSTSGSKEQYF. The DNA for the CDR3 is TGCAGTGCTAGAGATTCCACTAGCGGGAGCAAAGAGCAGTACTTC.

This sequence joins TRBV4-1 and TRBJ2-5, with 10 bases identical to TRBD2. V shed 4 bases and J 11 bases; nucleotides not matched to a gene: 22. There are 18 residues in the CDR3. Germline CDR1 reads MGHRA; CDR2 reads YSYEKL. CDR3 amino acids: CASSPTGLPSGRMSEQYF. The CDR3 coding sequence is TGCGCCAGCAGCCCAACAGGGTTGCCTAGCGGGAGAATGAGTGAGCAGTACTTC.

The chain employs TRBV27 and TRBJ1-2, with 8 bases matching TRBD1. This CDR3 has 13 amino acids. The germline gives CDR1 MNHEY, CDR2 SMNVEV (reference sequence). V lost 6 bases to trimming and J lost 8 bases; unmatched junction nucleotides: 8. The CDR3 bases are TGTGCCAGCAGACTCGGACAGGGAAGCGGCTACACCTTC. Translation gives CASRLGQGSGYTF.

The gene calls are TRBV11-2 and TRBJ2-1; 7 bases are a match to TRBD2. The CDR3 has 14 residues. Germline-derived CDR1 and CDR2 are SGHAT and FQNNGV. The trim removed 4 bases at V and 9 bases at J, leaving 9 bases unmatched. The CDR3 reads CASSSLRERGEQFF. CDR3 nucleotides: TGTGCCAGCAGCTCGCTACGGGAGCGGGGTGAGCAGTTCTTC. Filled out from reference TRBV11-2 and TRBJ2-1, the complete variable domain reads EAGVAQSPRYKIIEKRQSVAFWCNPISGHATLYWYQQILGQGPKLLIQFQNNGVVDDSQLPKDRFSAERLKGVDSTLKIQPAKLEDSAVYLCASSSLRERGEQFFGPGTRLTVL.

This clonotype was seen a few times. V and J are TRBV20-1 and TRBJ2-7, with TRBD2 as a possible D gene (6 bases). Looked up from germline, CDR1 is DFQATT and CDR2 is SNEGSKA (reference sequence). The CDR3 sequence is 13 residues long. Trimming stripped 2 bases from V and 2 bases from J, with 10 bases between. CDR3 region: CSARPGLTYEQYF. In DNA form, the CDR3 reads TGCAGTGCTAGACCGGGACTCACCTACGAGCAGTACTTC.

This clonotype was counted only a few times. The gene calls are TRBV29-1 and TRBJ2-3, with 9 bases identical to TRBD1. Trimming took 3 bases from V and 2 from J; bases not matched to a gene: 9. The CDR3 contains 16 residues. Germline V gene data show CDR1 as SQVTM and CDR2 as ANQGSEA. The CDR3 sequence: CSVEGQQGAHTDTQYF. CDR3 sequence (DNA): TGCAGCGTTGAGGGACAACAGGGGGCCCACACAGATACGCAGTATTTT.

This clonotype occurred a few times. CDR3 DNA sequence: TGCAGTGCCGATGGGGTGGGCTCCTACAATGAGCAGTTCTTC. Translation gives CSADGVGSYNEQFF. The rearrangement links TRBV20-1 to TRBJ2-1; no reliable D call. The CDR3 loop spans 14 amino acids. Germline V gives CDR1 DFQATT, CDR2 SNEGSKA (reference sequence). V lost 6 bases, J lost 0 bases, and 12 bases lay in between.

This clonotype was detected many times. The chain joins TRBV20-1 to TRBJ1-2; TRBD1 is a possible D gene (5 bases). V shed 0 bases and J shed 3 bases, with 5 bases lying between them. Germline-derived CDR1 and CDR2 are DFQATT and SNEGSKA (reference sequence). This CDR3 is built from 12 residues. CDR3 protein: CSARETDYGYTF. CDR3 DNA sequence: TGCAGTGCTAGAGAGACAGACTATGGCTACACCTTC.

This rearrangement joins TRBV5-6 to TRBJ2-3; 10 nucleotides line up with TRBD1. Germline loops: CDR1 SGHDT, CDR2 YYEEEE. With 4 bases clipped from V and 9 bases from J, the junction kept 11 bases outside the gene matches. The CDR3 is made up of 15 amino acids. CDR3 DNA sequence: TGTGCCAGCAGCCCACGACAGGGGGCGCAGAGGACGCAGTATTTT. The encoded protein is CASSPRQGAQRTQYF.

The J gene is TRBJ2-5, the V gene TRBV6-6, with D perhaps matching TRBD1 (6 bases). V was clipped by 2 bases and J by 3 bases, with 10 bases between them. Germline V gives CDR1 MNHNY, CDR2 SVGAGI (reference sequence). The CDR3 totals 14 residues. The CDR3, as DNA: TGTGCCAGCAGTTACCCACGGACAGAAGAGACCCAGTACTTC. Amino acids: CASSYPRTEETQYF.

The genes are TRBV6-2 or TRBV6-3 and TRBJ2-3; TRBD2 agrees at 9 bases. The CDR3 extends over 17 amino acids. The ends lost 0 bases at V and 0 bases at J; junction bases unmatched: 4. CDR1 is MNHEY, CDR2 SVGEGT, per germline. CDR3 DNA: TGTGCCAGCAGTTACTCGGCTAGCGGGAAGAGCACAGATACGCAGTATTTT. It yields the protein CASSYSASGKSTDTQYF.

The V call is TRBV10-1, the J call TRBJ1-6; D gene ambiguous. Germline values: CDR1 WNHNN, CDR2 SYGVQD (reference sequence). The CDR3 consists of 13 residues. V was trimmed by 7 bases and J by 8 bases, leaving 12 bases between them. CDR3 DNA: TGCGCCAGCAAGGGTCCTTTGGATTCACCCCTCCACTTT. Protein: CASKGPLDSPLHF.

The chain employs TRBV12-3 or TRBV12-4 and TRBJ2-7; tentative D call: TRBD1 (5 bases). The DNA end is more similar to TRBJ2-5, so the J call may be wrong. This CDR3 has 14 residues. CDR3 loop: CASSLRQPGETQYF. The CDR3 DNA reads as TGTGCCAGCAGTTTAAGACAGCCAGGGGAGACCCAGTACTTC.

This chain connects TRBV29-1 to TRBJ1-2; maybe TRBD1 (5 bases). Trimming cost V 7 bases and J 6 bases, with 18 bases left between them. The CDR3 extends over 13 amino acids. Germline V gene sequence: CDR1 SQVTM, CDR2 ANQGSEA. CDR3: CSGSQGEGNGYTF. As DNA, the CDR3 is TGCAGCGGAAGTCAAGGGGAGGGGAATGGCTACACCTTC.